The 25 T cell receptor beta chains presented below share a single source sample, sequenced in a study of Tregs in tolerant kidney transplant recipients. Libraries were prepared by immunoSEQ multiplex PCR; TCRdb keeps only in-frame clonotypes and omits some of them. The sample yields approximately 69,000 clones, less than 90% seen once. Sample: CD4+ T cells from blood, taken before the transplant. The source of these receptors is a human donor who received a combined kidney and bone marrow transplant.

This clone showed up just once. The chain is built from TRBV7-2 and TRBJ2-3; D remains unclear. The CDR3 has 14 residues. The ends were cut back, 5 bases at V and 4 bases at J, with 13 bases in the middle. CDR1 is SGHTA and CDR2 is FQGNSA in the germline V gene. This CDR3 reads CASSRLVHSDTQYF. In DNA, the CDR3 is TGTGCCAGCAGCCGACTCGTCCATTCAGATACGCAGTATTTT.

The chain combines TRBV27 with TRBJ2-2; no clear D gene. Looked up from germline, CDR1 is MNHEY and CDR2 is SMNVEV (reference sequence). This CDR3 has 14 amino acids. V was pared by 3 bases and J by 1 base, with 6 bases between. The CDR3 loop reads CASSFQWNTGELFF. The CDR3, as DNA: TGTGCCAGCAGTTTTCAGTGGAACACCGGGGAGCTGTTTTTT.

DNA of the CDR3: TGCGCCAGCAGCCCGCCCGGGTATTTGGAAAAACTGTTTTTT. Translating it yields CASSPPGYLEKLFF. V gene TRBV4-1 combines with J gene TRBJ1-4; no reliable D call. Germline V CDR1 and CDR2: MGHRA, YSYEKL. This CDR3 has 14 amino acids. V was cut by 4 bases and J by 8 bases, with 14 bases left in between.

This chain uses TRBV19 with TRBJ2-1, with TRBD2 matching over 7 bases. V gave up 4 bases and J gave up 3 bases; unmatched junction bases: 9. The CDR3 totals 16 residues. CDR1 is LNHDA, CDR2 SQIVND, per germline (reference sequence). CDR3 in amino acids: CASSTGRENSYNEQFF. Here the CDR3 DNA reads TGTGCCAGTAGTACTGGGCGGGAGAATAGCTACAATGAGCAGTTCTTC. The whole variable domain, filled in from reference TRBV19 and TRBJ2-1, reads DGGITQSPKYLFRKEGQNVTLSCEQNLNHDAMYWYRQDPGQGLRLIYYSQIVNDFQKGDIAEGYSVSREKKESFPLTVTSAQKNPTAFYLCASSTGRENSYNEQFFGPGTRLTVL.

The CDR3 sequence is CASSLHSGSTDTQYF. CDR3 DNA sequence: TGCGCCAGCAGCCTCCATAGCGGAAGCACAGATACGCAGTATTTT. The rearrangement uses TRBV4-3 and TRBJ2-3; possibly TRBD2 for D (6 bases). Germline assignment: CDR1 LGHNA and CDR2 YSLEER. The CDR3 covers 15 residues. V lost 4 bases and J 0 bases, leaving 11 bases between the germline ends.

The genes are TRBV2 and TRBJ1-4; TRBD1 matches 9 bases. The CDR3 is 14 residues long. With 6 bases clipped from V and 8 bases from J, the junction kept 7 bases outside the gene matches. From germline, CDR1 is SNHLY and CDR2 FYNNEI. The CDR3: CASRLDRGEEKLFF. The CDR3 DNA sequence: TGTGCCAGCAGATTGGACAGGGGTGAGGAAAAACTGTTTTTT.

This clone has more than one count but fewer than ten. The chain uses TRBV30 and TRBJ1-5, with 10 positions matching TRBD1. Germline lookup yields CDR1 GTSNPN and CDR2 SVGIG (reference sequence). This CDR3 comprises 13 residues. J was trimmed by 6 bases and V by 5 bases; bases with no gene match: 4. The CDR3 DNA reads TGTGCCTGGGCCGGACAGGGGGTTCAGCCCCAGCATTTT. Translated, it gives CAWAGQGVQPQHF.

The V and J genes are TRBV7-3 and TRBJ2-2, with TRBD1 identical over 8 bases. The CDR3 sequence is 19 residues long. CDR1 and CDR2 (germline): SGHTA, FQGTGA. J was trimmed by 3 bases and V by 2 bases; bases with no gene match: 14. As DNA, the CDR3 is TGTGCCAGCAGCTTATTTATGGTGCACGAGACAGGGGACACCGGGGAGCTGTTTTTT. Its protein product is CASSLFMVHETGDTGELFF.

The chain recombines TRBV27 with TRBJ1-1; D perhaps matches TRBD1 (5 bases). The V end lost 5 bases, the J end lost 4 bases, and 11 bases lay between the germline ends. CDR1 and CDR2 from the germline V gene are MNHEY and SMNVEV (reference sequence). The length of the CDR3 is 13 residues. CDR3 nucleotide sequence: TGTGCCAGCAGTCTTCAGGGTTTCACTGAAGCTTTCTTT. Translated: CASSLQGFTEAFF.

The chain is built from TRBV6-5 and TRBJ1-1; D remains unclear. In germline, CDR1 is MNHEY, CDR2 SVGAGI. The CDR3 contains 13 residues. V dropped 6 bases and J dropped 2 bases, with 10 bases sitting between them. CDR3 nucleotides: TGTGCCAGCAGACTACAACAAAACACTGAAGCTTTCTTT. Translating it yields CASRLQQNTEAFF.

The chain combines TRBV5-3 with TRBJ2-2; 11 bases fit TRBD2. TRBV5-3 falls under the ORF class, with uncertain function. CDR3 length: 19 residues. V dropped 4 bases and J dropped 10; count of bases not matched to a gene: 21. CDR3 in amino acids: CARSRRTTSGSGLREELFF. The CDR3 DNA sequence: TGTGCCAGAAGCCGACGAACTACTAGCGGGAGTGGGTTAAGGGAGGAGCTGTTTTTT.

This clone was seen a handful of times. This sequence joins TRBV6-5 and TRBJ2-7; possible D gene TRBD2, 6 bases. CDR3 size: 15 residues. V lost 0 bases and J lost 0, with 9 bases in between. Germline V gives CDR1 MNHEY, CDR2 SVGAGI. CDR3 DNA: TGTGCCAGCAGTTACTCTTTCGGGAGCTCCTACGAGCAGTACTTC. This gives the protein CASSYSFGSSYEQYF.

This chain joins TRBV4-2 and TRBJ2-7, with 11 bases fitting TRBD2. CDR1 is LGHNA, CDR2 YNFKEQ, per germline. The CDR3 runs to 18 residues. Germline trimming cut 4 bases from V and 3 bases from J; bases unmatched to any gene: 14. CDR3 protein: CASSLNSGRARLLYEQYF. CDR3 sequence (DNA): TGTGCCAGCAGCCTTAATAGCGGGAGGGCCAGACTTCTCTACGAGCAGTACTTC.

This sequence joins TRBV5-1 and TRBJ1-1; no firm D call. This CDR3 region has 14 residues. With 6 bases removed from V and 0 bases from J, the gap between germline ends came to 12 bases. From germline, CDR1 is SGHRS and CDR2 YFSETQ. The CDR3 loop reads CASNVIGMNTEAFF. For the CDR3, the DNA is TGCGCCAGCAACGTTATCGGTATGAACACTGAAGCTTTCTTT.

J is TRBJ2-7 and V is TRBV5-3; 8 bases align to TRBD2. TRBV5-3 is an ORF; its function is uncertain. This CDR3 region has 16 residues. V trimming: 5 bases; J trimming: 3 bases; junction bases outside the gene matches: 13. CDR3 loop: CARRPIRGGIGYEQYF. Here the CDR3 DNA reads TGTGCCAGAAGGCCAATCCGGGGGGGCATTGGCTACGAGCAGTACTTC.

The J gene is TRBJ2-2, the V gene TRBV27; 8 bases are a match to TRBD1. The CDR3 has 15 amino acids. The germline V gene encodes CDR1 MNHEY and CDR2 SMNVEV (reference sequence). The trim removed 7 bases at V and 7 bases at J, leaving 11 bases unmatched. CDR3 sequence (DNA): TGTGCCAGCAAACCGTTGGCAGGGGGCTACGGGGAGCTGTTTTTT. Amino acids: CASKPLAGGYGELFF.

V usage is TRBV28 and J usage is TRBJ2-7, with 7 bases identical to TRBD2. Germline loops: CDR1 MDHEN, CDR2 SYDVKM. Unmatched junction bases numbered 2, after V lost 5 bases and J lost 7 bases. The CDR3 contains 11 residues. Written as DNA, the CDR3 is TGTGCCAGCAGTACTAGCGCTGAGCAGTACTTC. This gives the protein CASSTSAEQYF.

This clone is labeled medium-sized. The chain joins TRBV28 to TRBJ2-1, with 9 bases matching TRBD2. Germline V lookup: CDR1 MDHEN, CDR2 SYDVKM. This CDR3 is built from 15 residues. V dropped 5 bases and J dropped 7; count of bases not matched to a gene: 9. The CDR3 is CASSGPSGIGNEQFF. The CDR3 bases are TGTGCCAGCAGTGGCCCTAGCGGGATCGGGAATGAGCAGTTCTTC.

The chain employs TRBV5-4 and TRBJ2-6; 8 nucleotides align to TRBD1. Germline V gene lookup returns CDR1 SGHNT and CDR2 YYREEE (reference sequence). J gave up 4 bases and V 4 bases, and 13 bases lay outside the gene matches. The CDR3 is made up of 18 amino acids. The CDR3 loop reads CASSPPGTGRLGANVLTF. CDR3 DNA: TGTGCCAGCAGCCCTCCGGGGACAGGTCGCCTCGGGGCCAACGTCCTGACTTTC.

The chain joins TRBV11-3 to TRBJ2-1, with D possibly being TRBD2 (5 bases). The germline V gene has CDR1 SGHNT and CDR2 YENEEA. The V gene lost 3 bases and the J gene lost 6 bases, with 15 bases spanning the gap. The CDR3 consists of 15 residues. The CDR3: CASSLGEGTSNEQFF. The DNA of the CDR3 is TGTGCCAGCAGCTTGGGAGAAGGTACCTCCAATGAGCAGTTCTTC.

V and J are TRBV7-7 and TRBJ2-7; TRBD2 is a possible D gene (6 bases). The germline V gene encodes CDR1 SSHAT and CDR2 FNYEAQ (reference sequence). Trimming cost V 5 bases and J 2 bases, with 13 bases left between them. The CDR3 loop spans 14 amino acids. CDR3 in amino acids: CASSHRPGAYEQYF. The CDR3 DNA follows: TGTGCCAGCAGCCACCGTCCGGGGGCCTACGAGCAGTACTTC. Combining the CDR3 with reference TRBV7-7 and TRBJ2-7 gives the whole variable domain GAGVSQSPRYKVTKRGQDVTLRCDPISSHATLYWYQQALGQGPEFLTYFNYEAQPDKSGLPSDRFSAERPEGSISTLTIQRTEQRDSAMYRCASSHRPGAYEQYFGPGTRLTVT.

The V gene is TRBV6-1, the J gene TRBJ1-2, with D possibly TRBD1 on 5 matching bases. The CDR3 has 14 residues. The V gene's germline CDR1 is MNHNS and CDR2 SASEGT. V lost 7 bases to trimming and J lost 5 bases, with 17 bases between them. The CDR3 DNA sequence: TGTGCCAGCACCCCCTTGGGGGGTGAATATGGCTACACCTTC. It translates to CASTPLGGEYGYTF.

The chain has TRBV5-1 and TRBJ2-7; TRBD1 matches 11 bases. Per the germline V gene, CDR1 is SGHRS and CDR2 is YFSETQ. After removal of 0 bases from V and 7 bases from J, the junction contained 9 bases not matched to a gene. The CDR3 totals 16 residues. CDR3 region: CASSLAFGQGAGEQYF. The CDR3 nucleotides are TGCGCCAGCAGCTTGGCCTTCGGACAGGGGGCTGGGGAGCAGTACTTC.

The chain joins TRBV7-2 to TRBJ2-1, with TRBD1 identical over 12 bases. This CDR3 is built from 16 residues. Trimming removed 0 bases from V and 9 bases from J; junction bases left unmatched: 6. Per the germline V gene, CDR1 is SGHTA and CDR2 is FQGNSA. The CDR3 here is CASSLAGTGGRGEQFF. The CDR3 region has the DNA TGTGCCAGCAGCTTAGCCGGGACAGGGGGCAGGGGTGAGCAGTTCTTC.

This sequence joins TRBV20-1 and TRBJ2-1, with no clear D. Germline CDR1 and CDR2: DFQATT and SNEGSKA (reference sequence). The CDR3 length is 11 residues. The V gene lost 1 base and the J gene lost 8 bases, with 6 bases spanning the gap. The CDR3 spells CSARARDEQFF. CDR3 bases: TGCAGTGCTAGAGCGCGCGATGAGCAGTTCTTC.